Listed below are T cell receptor beta chains from one sample, sequenced in a study of T cell responses to AZD1222 COVID-19 vaccine. Profiling relied on immunoSEQ multiplex PCR, and the TCRdb table lists in-frame clones only, not all of them. The repertoire holds about 120,000 clones, with approximately 92% as singletons. Sequenced here: peripheral blood, sampled on day 0 of AZD1222 vaccination. Receptor source: an adult in good health. CDR3s include the opening cysteine and the closing phenylalanine or tryptophan. A D gene is named only where the DNA matches it firmly.

v_gene: TRBV5-3; len: 17; d_gene: TRBD2; j_gene: TRBJ2-1; CDR3aa: CARSSPTLAVCYNEQFF
v_gene: TRBV5-4; len: 15; d_gene: TRBD1; j_gene: TRBJ1-1; CDR3aa: CASSIRTGMNTEAFF
v_gene: TRBV3-1/TRBV3-2; len: 15; d_gene: TRBD1; j_gene: TRBJ2-5; CDR3aa: CASSTGTGHQETQYF
v_gene: TRBV27; len: 14; d_gene: NA; j_gene: TRBJ2-1; CDR3aa: CASSLTGIRVEQFF
v_gene: TRBV19; len: 14; d_gene: TRBD1; j_gene: TRBJ1-2; CDR3aa: CASSIDRQGSGYTF
v_gene: TRBV15; len: 14; d_gene: NA; j_gene: TRBJ1-1; CDR3aa: CATSRSPRDTEAFF
v_gene: TRBV30; len: 14; d_gene: NA; j_gene: TRBJ2-7; CDR3aa: CAWEGKRAGYEQYF
v_gene: TRBV3-1/TRBV3-2; len: 14; d_gene: TRBD2; j_gene: TRBJ2-7; CDR3aa: CASSQASGSDEQYF
v_gene: TRBV5-1; len: 15; d_gene: NA; j_gene: TRBJ1-3; CDR3aa: CASSLAGGAGNTIYF
v_gene: TRBV27; len: 12; d_gene: TRBD2; j_gene: TRBJ2-7; CDR3aa: CASSHPGLAAYF
v_gene: TRBV29-1; len: 12; d_gene: TRBD1; j_gene: TRBJ1-3; CDR3aa: CSADRGRDTIYF
v_gene: TRBV28; len: 14; d_gene: NA; j_gene: TRBJ1-5; CDR3aa: CASSLSDRSQPQHF
v_gene: TRBV7-8; len: 13; d_gene: NA; j_gene: TRBJ1-2; CDR3aa: CASSARGAYGYTF
v_gene: TRBV2; len: 14; d_gene: TRBD2; j_gene: TRBJ2-3; CDR3aa: CASRPALARDTQYF
v_gene: TRBV7-9; len: 17; d_gene: TRBD2; j_gene: TRBJ2-5; CDR3aa: CASSTHILAGLQETQYF
v_gene: TRBV14; len: 12; d_gene: NA; j_gene: TRBJ2-7; CDR3aa: CASSQDTYEQYF
v_gene: TRBV5-6; len: 14; d_gene: NA; j_gene: TRBJ1-1; CDR3aa: CASSLVGGRTEAFF
v_gene: TRBV6-2/TRBV6-3; len: 13; d_gene: TRBD1; j_gene: TRBJ1-2; CDR3aa: CASSLDRGYGYTF
v_gene: TRBV7-2; len: 16; d_gene: NA; j_gene: TRBJ1-3; CDR3aa: CASSSYVGGSGNTIYF
v_gene: TRBV2; len: 15; d_gene: NA; j_gene: TRBJ1-3; CDR3aa: CASRHTPDSGNTIYF
v_gene: TRBV30; len: 15; d_gene: TRBD2; j_gene: TRBJ2-1; CDR3aa: CAWSAQTGGYNEQFF
v_gene: TRBV5-1; len: 14; d_gene: TRBD1; j_gene: TRBJ1-2; CDR3aa: CASSWDRALYGYTF
v_gene: TRBV10-1; len: 17; d_gene: TRBD2; j_gene: TRBJ2-2; CDR3aa: CASRRPTSGGHTGELFF
v_gene: TRBV7-2; len: 17; d_gene: NA; j_gene: TRBJ2-2; CDR3aa: CASSLPKTMPNTGELFF
v_gene: TRBV6-5; len: 15; d_gene: TRBD1; j_gene: TRBJ2-7; CDR3aa: CASRRDRGSSYEQYF
v_gene: TRBV27; len: 16; d_gene: NA; j_gene: TRBJ2-1; CDR3aa: CASSLYRDGPYNEQFF
v_gene: TRBV19; len: 15; d_gene: NA; j_gene: TRBJ1-1; CDR3aa: CASSDSAYTDTEAFF
v_gene: TRBV10-3; len: 15; d_gene: NA; j_gene: TRBJ1-5; CDR3aa: CAISPGMDSNQPQHF
v_gene: TRBV7-6; len: 15; d_gene: TRBD1; j_gene: TRBJ1-1; CDR3aa: CASSFSAGGSTEAFF
v_gene: TRBV30; len: 15; d_gene: NA; j_gene: TRBJ1-1; CDR3aa: CAWSTGGGRRTEAFF
v_gene: TRBV13; len: 17; d_gene: NA; j_gene: TRBJ2-2; CDR3aa: CASSLESSAQNTGELFF
v_gene: TRBV6-5; len: 14; d_gene: NA; j_gene: TRBJ1-1; CDR3aa: CASISWGGNTEAFF
v_gene: TRBV7-8; len: 16; d_gene: NA; j_gene: TRBJ2-2; CDR3aa: CASSLDARRFGGELFF
v_gene: TRBV27; len: 12; d_gene: NA; j_gene: TRBJ2-1; CDR3aa: CASSRERGEQFF
v_gene: TRBV24-1; len: 18; d_gene: TRBD1; j_gene: TRBJ2-1; CDR3aa: CATSVKPGTGLINNEQFF
v_gene: TRBV5-1; len: 17; d_gene: NA; j_gene: TRBJ2-2; CDR3aa: CASSLARWSEGGGELFF
v_gene: TRBV5-4; len: 14; d_gene: TRBD1; j_gene: TRBJ2-3; CDR3aa: CASSSWTGTDTQYF
v_gene: TRBV5-1; len: 18; d_gene: TRBD1; j_gene: TRBJ2-2; CDR3aa: CASSFAFYRGQNTGELFF
v_gene: TRBV6-5; len: 14; d_gene: NA; j_gene: TRBJ1-4; CDR3aa: CASSYSGPEEKLFF
v_gene: TRBV10-3; len: 13; d_gene: NA; j_gene: TRBJ2-5; CDR3aa: CAISEGGMETQYF
v_gene: TRBV7-2; len: 14; d_gene: NA; j_gene: TRBJ1-1; CDR3aa: CASSLGPGDTEAFF
v_gene: TRBV5-5; len: 15; d_gene: NA; j_gene: TRBJ2-5; CDR3aa: CASSSSGPLQETQYF
v_gene: TRBV3-1/TRBV3-2; len: 15; d_gene: NA; j_gene: TRBJ1-2; CDR3aa: CASSPLGRGSYGYTF
v_gene: TRBV4-3; len: 14; d_gene: NA; j_gene: TRBJ2-2; CDR3aa: CASSPGQGSRELFF
v_gene: TRBV24-1; len: 17; d_gene: NA; j_gene: TRBJ2-1; CDR3aa: CATSGRAGSLSYNEQFF
v_gene: TRBV3-1/TRBV3-2; len: 13; d_gene: NA; j_gene: TRBJ2-5; CDR3aa: CASNQGPLKTQYF
v_gene: TRBV5-4; len: 11; d_gene: NA; j_gene: TRBJ2-2; CDR3aa: CASSRTGELFF
v_gene: TRBV13; len: 17; d_gene: TRBD2; j_gene: TRBJ2-7; CDR3aa: CASSLGRLAGGRYEQYF
v_gene: TRBV10-3; len: 18; d_gene: TRBD2; j_gene: TRBJ2-2; CDR3aa: CAISESRLADTNTGELFF
v_gene: TRBV5-4; len: 15; d_gene: NA; j_gene: TRBJ2-1; CDR3aa: CASSLAPDPYNEQFF
v_gene: TRBV7-8; len: 15; d_gene: TRBD1; j_gene: TRBJ1-2; CDR3aa: CASSSAWTGGDGYTF
v_gene: TRBV28; len: 19; d_gene: NA; j_gene: TRBJ1-5; CDR3aa: CASSLRGGGGQYSNQPQHF
v_gene: TRBV4-3; len: 14; d_gene: NA; j_gene: TRBJ1-2; CDR3aa: CASSHIRASGRYTF
v_gene: TRBV7-7; len: 13; d_gene: NA; j_gene: TRBJ2-3; CDR3aa: CASSQKGGDTQYF
v_gene: TRBV6-5; len: 14; d_gene: NA; j_gene: TRBJ1-4; CDR3aa: CASTPSGGLEKLFF
v_gene: TRBV4-2; len: 14; d_gene: TRBD1; j_gene: TRBJ1-5; CDR3aa: CASSQDRGGQPQHF
v_gene: TRBV7-6; len: 14; d_gene: NA; j_gene: TRBJ2-7; CDR3aa: CASSLGVSSYEQYF
v_gene: TRBV9; len: 14; d_gene: TRBD1; j_gene: TRBJ2-7; CDR3aa: CASSPRDRGYEQYF